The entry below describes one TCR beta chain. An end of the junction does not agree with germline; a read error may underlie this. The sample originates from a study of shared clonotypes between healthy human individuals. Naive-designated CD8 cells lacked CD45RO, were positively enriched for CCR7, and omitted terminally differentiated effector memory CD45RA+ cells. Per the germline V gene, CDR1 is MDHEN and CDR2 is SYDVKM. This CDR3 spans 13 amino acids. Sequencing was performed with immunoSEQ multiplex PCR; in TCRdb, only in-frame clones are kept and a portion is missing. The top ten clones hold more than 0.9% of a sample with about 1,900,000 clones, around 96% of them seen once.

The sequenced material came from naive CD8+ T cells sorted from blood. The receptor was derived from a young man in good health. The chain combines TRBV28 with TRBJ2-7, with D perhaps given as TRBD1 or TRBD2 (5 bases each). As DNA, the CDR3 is TGTGCCACCCTGGACGGGAACGTGTACGAGTGGGGGTTC. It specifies CATLDGNVYEWGF.